This T cell receptor beta chain was profiled in a study of shared clonotypes between healthy human individuals (dated by TCRdb to 2020 to 2022). Background on the whole study: The cohort comprised a couple of women and a few men aged 18 to 49 years. Per donor, three plates each were used for CD4 naive and CD4 memory, two for CD8 naive, and one for CD8 memory. The study deeply sequenced blood TCR repertoires of about five healthy adults to estimate repertoire size and the extent of clonotype sharing between individuals. Libraries were prepared and TCR repertoires were sequenced by different laboratories using diverse techniques, in order to increase sequencing depth and limit assay-specific biases. Each donor's leukapheresis produced roughly between about 0.9 and 9.5 billion PBMCs. What the study reported, not specific to this receptor: Because the study included only a small number of donors, the genetic and exposure-history diversity represented was limited. Larger estimated clonotype richness was generally found for naive subsets than for memory subsets. Sampling was restricted to blood, and TCR repertoires in tissues likely differ from the TCR repertoires found in blood. When a few donors were compared, the shared fraction of clonotypes was about 5% for naive CD4, approximately 3.5% for naive CD8, about 2.4% for memory CD4, and 0.35% to 0.4% for memory CD8. Pairwise subsampling indicated that sequencing depth was expected to affect the degree of clonotype sharing among donors. Compared with non-shared clonotypes, clonotypes shared by all four sorted-subset donors had higher generation probabilities. Even with the large sequencing depth, rarefaction of the sorted-subset datasets indicated that sequencing was incomplete.

Turning to this clone: No antigen is known for it. Base quality data are lacking; no much larger clone is found one base away.

Healthy HIV-negative adults with no recently reported acute infections or vaccinations were included as donors. Every donor was a Caucasian adult residing in Nashville, Tennessee, USA. CD4+ T cells were enriched by magnetic negative selection; naive cells were then positively selected on CD45RA, and the negative fraction formed the memory subset. After blood collection by leukapheresis, PBMCs were isolated using Ficoll-Histopaque density gradient centrifugation and then cryopreserved in the vapor phase of liquid nitrogen. Purity and quantity of every magnetically sorted T cell population were checked by analytical flow cytometry. Genomic DNA was isolated from each sorted fraction and quantified by UV absorbance on a Nanodrop 2000c. Using the deep immunoSEQ assay, TCR CDR3 regions were amplified from genomic DNA by multiplex PCR. Extracted genomic DNA from each cell subset was spread evenly across all wells of several immunoSEQ 96-well plates, with each plate serving as a replicate. Each replicate PCR for sorted subsets received about 210 ng genomic DNA, equal to around 32,000 T cell genomes. The purified libraries were quantified using a Qubit 3.0 fluorometer, sized with a Bioanalyzer 2100, and then quantified again using the KAPA Library Quantification kit. Each immunoSEQ 96-well plate was sequenced on its own single-read 150-cycle Illumina NextSeq 550 flow cell. The paper's data handling went like this. Because only junctional sequences without quality scores were contained in the immunoSEQ output, filtering matching that applied to full-length reads could not be performed. Sequences were annotated with PyIR, a Python wrapper for IgBLAST v1.9, using IMGT germline references to assign V/J genes and CDR3. Reads with weak V/J assignments (E-value above 1e-6), missing CDR3, stop codons, out-of-frame junctions, or ambiguous translated residues were removed. A V3J clonotype was defined by an identical inferred V gene, J gene, and CDR3 amino acid sequence. Percentage overlap between repertoires was computed as shared unique clonotypes divided by the size of the smaller repertoire. Repertoire richness was assessed with RTK rarefaction, the Chao1 estimator, and Recon v2.1 estimates of unobserved clonotypes. Generation probabilities were computed with OLGA for all TCRbeta clonotypes obtained by the gDNA method from a few donors. TCRdb provides this immuneACCESS table in a form limited to in-frame rearrangements. Some clones are lacking; in checked studies, under half of them reflect an unresolved V gene, and why the rest are absent is not known. For V, J and clone size, that table is used; D and trimming come from the DNA. The sample contains 2 million to 2.5 million clones, 90% to 97% of them found a single time. The top ten constitute over 0.1% of the sample.

V gives up 7 bases and J gives up 0 bases, and the segment between their germline ends measures 10 bases. As encoded in the germline V gene, CDR1 is LGHNT while CDR2 is FRNRAP. Including cysteine and phenylalanine, the CDR3 has 14 amino acids. Just the 42-base CDR3 DNA is kept, in frame starting at base 1. The source material was naive CD4+ T cells sorted from blood. The label giving this sample's cell subset or site can be read as: CD45RA+ positively selected. The V gene is TRBV12-5 and the J gene is TRBJ1-5; the D gene is not confidently resolved. The TCR sequence derives from a man aged 18 to 29 in good health. The base sequence is TGTGCTAGTGTTCGGACCGGTAGCAATCAGCCCCAGCATTTT. Protein translation: CASVRTGSNQPQHF.